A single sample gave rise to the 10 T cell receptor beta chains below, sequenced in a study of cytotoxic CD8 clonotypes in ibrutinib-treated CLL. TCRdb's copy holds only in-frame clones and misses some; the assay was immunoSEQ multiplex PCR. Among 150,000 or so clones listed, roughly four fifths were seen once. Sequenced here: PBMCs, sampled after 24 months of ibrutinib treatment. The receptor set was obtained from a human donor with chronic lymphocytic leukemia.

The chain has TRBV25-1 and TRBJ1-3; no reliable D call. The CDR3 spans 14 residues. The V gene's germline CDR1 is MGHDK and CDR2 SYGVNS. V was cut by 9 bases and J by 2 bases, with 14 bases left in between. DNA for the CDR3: TGTGCCAGACGCGTATGCGGGGCTGGAAACACCATATATTTT. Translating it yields CARRVCGAGNTIYF.

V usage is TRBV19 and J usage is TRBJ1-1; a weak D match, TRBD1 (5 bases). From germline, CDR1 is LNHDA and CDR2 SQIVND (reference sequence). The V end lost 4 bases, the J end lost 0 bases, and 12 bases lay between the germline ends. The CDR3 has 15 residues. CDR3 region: CASSRGGGMNTEAFF. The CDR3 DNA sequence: TGTGCCAGTAGTAGGGGCGGGGGAATGAACACTGAAGCTTTCTTT.

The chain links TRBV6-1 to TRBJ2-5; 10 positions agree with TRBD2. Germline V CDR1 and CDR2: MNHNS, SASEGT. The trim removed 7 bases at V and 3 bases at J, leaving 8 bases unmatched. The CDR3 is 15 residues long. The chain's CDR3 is CASKRGGLAEETQYF. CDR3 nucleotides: TGTGCCAGCAAGAGGGGTGGACTAGCGGAAGAGACCCAGTACTTC.

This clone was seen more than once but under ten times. The CDR3 reads CAWSEQQGIYGYTF. The DNA of the CDR3 is TGTGCCTGGAGTGAGCAACAGGGGATCTATGGCTACACCTTC. The chain recombines TRBV30 with TRBJ1-2; 7 bases are a match to TRBD1. The CDR3 is made up of 14 amino acids. J was trimmed by 4 bases and V by 1 base; bases with no gene match: 6. Looked up from germline, CDR1 is GTSNPN and CDR2 is SVGIG (reference sequence).

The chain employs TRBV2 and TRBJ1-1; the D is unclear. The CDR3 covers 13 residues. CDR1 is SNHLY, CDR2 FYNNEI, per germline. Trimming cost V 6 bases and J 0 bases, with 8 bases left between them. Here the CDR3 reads CASRTTLNTEAFF. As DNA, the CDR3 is TGTGCCAGCAGGACTACGTTGAACACTGAAGCTTTCTTT.

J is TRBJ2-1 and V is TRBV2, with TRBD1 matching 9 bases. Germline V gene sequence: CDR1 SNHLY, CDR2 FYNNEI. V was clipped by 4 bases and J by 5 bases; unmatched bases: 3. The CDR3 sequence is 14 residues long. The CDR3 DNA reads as TGTGCCAGCAGTGGGACAGGGGTAAACAATGAGCAGTTCTTC. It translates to CASSGTGVNNEQFF.

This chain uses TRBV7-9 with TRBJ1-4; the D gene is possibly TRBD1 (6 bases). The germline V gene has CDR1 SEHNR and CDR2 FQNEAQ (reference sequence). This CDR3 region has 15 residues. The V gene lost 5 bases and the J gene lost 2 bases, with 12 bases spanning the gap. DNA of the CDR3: TGTGCCAGCAGCGAAAACAGGGCCACTAATGAAAAACTGTTTTTT. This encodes CASSENRATNEKLFF.

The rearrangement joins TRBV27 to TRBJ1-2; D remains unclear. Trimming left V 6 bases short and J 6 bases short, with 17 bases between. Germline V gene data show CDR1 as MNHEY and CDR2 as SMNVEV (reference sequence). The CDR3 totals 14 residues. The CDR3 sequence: CASSRPGLLNGYTF. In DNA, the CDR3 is TGTGCCAGCAGCCGACCCGGACTGTTAAATGGCTACACCTTC.

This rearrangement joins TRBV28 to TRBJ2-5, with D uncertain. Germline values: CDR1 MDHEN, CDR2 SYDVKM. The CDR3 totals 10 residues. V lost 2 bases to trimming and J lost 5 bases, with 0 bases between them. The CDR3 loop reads CASSLETQYF. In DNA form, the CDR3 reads TGTGCCAGCAGTTTAGAGACCCAGTACTTC.

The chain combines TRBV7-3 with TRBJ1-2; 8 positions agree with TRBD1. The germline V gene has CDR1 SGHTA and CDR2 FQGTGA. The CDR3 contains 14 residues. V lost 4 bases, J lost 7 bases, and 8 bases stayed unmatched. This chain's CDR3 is CASSSGGQGLGYTF. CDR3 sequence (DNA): TGTGCCAGCAGCTCCGGAGGACAGGGTCTTGGCTACACCTTC.